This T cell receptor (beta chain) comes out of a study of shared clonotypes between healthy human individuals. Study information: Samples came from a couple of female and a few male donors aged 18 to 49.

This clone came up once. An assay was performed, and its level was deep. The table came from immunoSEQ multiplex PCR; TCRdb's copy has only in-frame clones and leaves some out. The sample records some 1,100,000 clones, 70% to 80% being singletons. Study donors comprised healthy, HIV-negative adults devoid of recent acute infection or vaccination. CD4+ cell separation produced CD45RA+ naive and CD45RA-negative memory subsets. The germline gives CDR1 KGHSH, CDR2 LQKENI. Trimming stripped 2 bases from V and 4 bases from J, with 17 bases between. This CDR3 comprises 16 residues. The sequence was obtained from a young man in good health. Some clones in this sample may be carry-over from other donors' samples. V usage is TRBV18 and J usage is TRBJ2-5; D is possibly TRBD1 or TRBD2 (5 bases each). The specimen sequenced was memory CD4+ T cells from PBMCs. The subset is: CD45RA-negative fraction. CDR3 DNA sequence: TGTGCCAGCTCACCAAGTGGACCGGGGCCGGGAGAGACCCAGTACTTC. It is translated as CASSPSGPGPGETQYF.